These 17 T cell receptor beta chains were sequenced from one sample in a study of PD-1 blockade in classical Hodgkin lymphoma. Some clones are missing from TCRdb's copy, which holds only in-frame ones; the method was immunoSEQ multiplex PCR. The sample lists about 23,000 clones; around nine tenths were seen once. Noted time point: cycle 4 day 1 (C4D1), after less than seven weeks of nivolumab. Every one of the patients relapsed after autologous stem cell transplantation (brentuximab vedotin exposure was variable). The input for sequencing was peripheral blood mononuclear cells (PBMCs), taken before the fourth cycle of nivolumab. Receptors originate from a human donor with classical Hodgkin lymphoma.

This chain joins TRBV19 and TRBJ2-7; 8 bases are shared with TRBD2. Germline trimming cut 5 bases from V and 3 bases from J; bases unmatched to any gene: 9. In germline, CDR1 is LNHDA, CDR2 SQIVND (reference sequence). This CDR3 comprises 15 residues. The CDR3 DNA reads TGTGCCAGTAGTCCCCCGGGGGGGCGACTCTACGAGCAGTACTTC. It translates to CASSPPGGRLYEQYF.

V and J are TRBV4-1 and TRBJ2-4; D unresolved. CDR3 length equals 14 residues. Germline lookup yields CDR1 MGHRA and CDR2 YSYEKL. V dropped 1 base and J dropped 0 bases, with 4 bases sitting between them. The CDR3 DNA sequence: TGCGCCAGCAGCCAAGGGGGAGCCAAAAACATTCAGTACTTC. Translation: CASSQGGAKNIQYF.

V gene TRBV7-2 combines with J gene TRBJ1-1; D may be TRBD1 (5 bases). Deletions cut 5 bases from V and 3 bases from J, with 13 bases between. Germline V gene sequence: CDR1 SGHTA, CDR2 FQGNSA. This CDR3 contains 14 residues. Written as DNA, the CDR3 is TGTGCCAGCAGCCCACGGGACCGCGACACTGAAGCTTTCTTT. It codes for CASSPRDRDTEAFF.

This chain joins TRBV19 and TRBJ2-7; TRBD1 might be the D (6 bases). Trimming pared 10 bases from V and 2 bases from J, leaving 12 bases between. The germline V gene encodes CDR1 LNHDA and CDR2 SQIVND (reference sequence). The CDR3 has 12 residues. The CDR3, as DNA: TGTGCCACTACGGACAGAGCCTACGAGCAGTACTTC. It specifies CATTDRAYEQYF.

J is TRBJ2-2 and V is TRBV5-1; no definite D call. CDR1 is SGHRS and CDR2 is YFSETQ in the germline V gene. Trimming took 0 bases from V and 4 from J, leaving 10 bases between them. The CDR3 is 15 residues long. This CDR3 is CASSLAVGVTGELFF. In DNA form, the CDR3 reads TGCGCCAGCAGCTTGGCCGTTGGGGTCACCGGGGAGCTGTTTTTT.

The chain uses TRBV7-9 and TRBJ1-1, with D perhaps matching TRBD1 (5 bases). CDR1 SEHNR and CDR2 FQNEAQ come from the germline V gene (reference sequence). V gave up 0 bases and J gave up 4 bases, with 15 bases separating them. This CDR3 spans 16 amino acids. CDR3 in amino acids: CASSLAMRGVGTEAFF. The DNA for the CDR3 is TGTGCCAGCAGCTTAGCGATGAGGGGCGTGGGCACTGAAGCTTTCTTT.

V is TRBV7-3 and J is TRBJ2-3; D is uncertain. CDR3 length: 11 residues. Per germline, CDR1 SGHTA and CDR2 FQGTGA. Trimming removed 6 bases at V and 2 bases at J, with 3 bases between. For the CDR3, the DNA is TGTGCCAGCAGGTCCACAGATACGCAGTATTTT. This translates into CASRSTDTQYF.

This clone has a single count. V usage is TRBV7-9 and J usage is TRBJ1-6; 7 positions match TRBD1. The CDR3 spans 15 residues. V gave up 3 bases and J gave up 8 bases; unmatched junction bases: 7. The germline CDR1 and CDR2 sequences are SEHNR and FQNEAQ (reference sequence). The CDR3 protein is CASSLSTGYDSPLHF. The CDR3 DNA follows: TGTGCCAGCAGCTTGTCGACAGGGTACGATTCACCCCTCCACTTT.

V and J are TRBV23-1 and TRBJ1-3; TRBD1 might be the D (6 bases). TRBV23-1 is an ORF, and what it does is uncertain. There are 15 residues in the CDR3. V was trimmed by 3 bases and J by 2 bases, leaving 11 bases between them. CDR3 nucleotides: TGCGCCAGCAGTCACGATGACAGGACTGGAAACACCATATATTTT. This encodes CASSHDDRTGNTIYF.

The chain carries TRBV11-3 and TRBJ2-7; the match to TRBD2 covers 8 bases. The CDR3 is made up of 15 amino acids. CDR1 is SGHNT and CDR2 is YENEEA in the germline V gene. Losses at the gene ends were 0 bases for V and 3 bases for J; bases not matched to a gene: 4. CDR3 bases: TGTGCCAGCAGCTTAGACGCGGGGGGAATCTACGAGCAGTACTTC. Translated: CASSLDAGGIYEQYF. Complete variable domain (other parts from reference TRBV11-3 and TRBJ2-7): EAGVVQSPRYKIIEKKQPVAFWCNPISGHNTLYWYLQNLGQGPELLIRYENEEAVDDSQLPKDRFSAERLKGVDSTLKIQPAELGDSAVYLCASSLDAGGIYEQYFGPGTRLTVT.

J is TRBJ2-7 and V is TRBV15; 11 bases agree with TRBD2. Trimming took 4 bases from V and 0 from J; bases not matched to a gene: 2. The CDR3 is made up of 15 amino acids. CDR1 and CDR2 (germline): LNHNV, YYDKDF (reference sequence). CDR3 sequence (DNA): TGTGCCACCAGCATTGGACTAGCGGGCTCCTACGAGCAGTACTTC. This codes for CATSIGLAGSYEQYF.

The chain joins TRBV30 to TRBJ1-2; D remains ambiguous. The V gene's germline CDR1 is GTSNPN and CDR2 SVGIG (reference sequence). This CDR3 region has 13 residues. Trimming left V 0 bases short and J 8 bases short, with 13 bases between. CDR3 amino acids: CAWSVLVNGGYTF. The DNA of the CDR3 is TGTGCCTGGAGTGTATTGGTAAACGGAGGCTACACCTTC.

The chain joins TRBV19 to TRBJ1-2; D not resolved. The ends were cut back, 6 bases at V and 8 bases at J, with 19 bases in the middle. From germline, CDR1 is LNHDA and CDR2 SQIVND (reference sequence). The CDR3 contains 14 residues. The CDR3 here is CASSPEEGRGGYTF. The CDR3 DNA sequence: TGTGCCAGTAGCCCGGAGGAAGGCAGAGGGGGCTACACCTTC.

This chain connects TRBV21-1 to TRBJ2-7; TRBD1, as called in the table, went unchecked against the DNA. TRBV21-1 is classified as a pseudogene. This CDR3 region has 16 residues. The CDR3 loop reads CASSKNRANLYYEQYF. For the CDR3, the DNA is TGTGCCAGCAGCAAAAACAGGGCCAACCTATACTACGAGCAGTACTTC.

The rearrangement joins TRBV7-9 to TRBJ2-5; D perhaps matches TRBD2 (6 bases). With 6 bases removed from V and 2 bases from J, the gap between germline ends came to 19 bases. Germline V gives CDR1 SEHNR, CDR2 FQNEAQ (reference sequence). CDR3 length: 16 amino acids. The CDR3: CASRGPRGKAQETQYF. DNA of the CDR3: TGTGCCAGCAGAGGGCCTCGGGGGAAGGCTCAAGAGACCCAGTACTTC.

V is TRBV6-5 and J is TRBJ2-2; 7 bases map to TRBD1. The CDR3 runs to 15 residues. The junction had 4 bases not matched to a gene; V was cut back by 2 bases and J by 4 bases. Germline values: CDR1 MNHEY, CDR2 SVGAGI. The CDR3, as DNA: TGTGCCAGCAGTTACGGTGACAGGGCCACCGGGGAGCTGTTTTTT. It yields the protein CASSYGDRATGELFF.

The CDR3 DNA follows: TGTGCCAGCAGTTACCCGGGACAGGGCTACAATGAGCAGTTCTTC. It codes for CASSYPGQGYNEQFF. The chain joins TRBV6-6 to TRBJ2-1, with TRBD1 matching over 9 bases. CDR1 and CDR2 from the germline V gene are MNHNY and SVGAGI (reference sequence). With 2 bases clipped from V and 3 bases from J, the junction kept 2 bases outside the gene matches. The CDR3 has 15 residues.